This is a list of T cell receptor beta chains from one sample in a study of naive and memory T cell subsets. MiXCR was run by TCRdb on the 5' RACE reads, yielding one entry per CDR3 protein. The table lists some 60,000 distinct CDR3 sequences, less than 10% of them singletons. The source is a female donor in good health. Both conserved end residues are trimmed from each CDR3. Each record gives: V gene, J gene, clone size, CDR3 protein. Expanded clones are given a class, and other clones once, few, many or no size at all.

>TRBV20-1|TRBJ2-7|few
SASGQVIAYEQY
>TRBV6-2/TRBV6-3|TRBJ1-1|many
ASRRVPGQGNTEAF
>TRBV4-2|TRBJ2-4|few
ASSQEKRGLAKNIQY
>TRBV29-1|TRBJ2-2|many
SVGQGRAGELF
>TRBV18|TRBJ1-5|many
ASSSYSNQPQH
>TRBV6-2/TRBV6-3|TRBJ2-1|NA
ASSLGRSYNEQF
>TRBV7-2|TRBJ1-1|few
ASSAQGPRDTEAF
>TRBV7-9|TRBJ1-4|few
ASSSNVGEKLF
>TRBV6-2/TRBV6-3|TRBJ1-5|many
ASSPRGQGGQPQH
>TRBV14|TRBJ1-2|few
ASSHHQDRANGGYT
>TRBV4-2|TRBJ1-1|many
ASSQRGGSFEAF
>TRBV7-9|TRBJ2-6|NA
ASSSGSGANVLT
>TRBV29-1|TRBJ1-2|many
SVERQNYGYT
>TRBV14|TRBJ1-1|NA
ASSIQGYTEAF
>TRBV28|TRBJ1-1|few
ASSLFQGRTRGAF
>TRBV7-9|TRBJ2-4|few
ASSLSGTDLAKNIQY
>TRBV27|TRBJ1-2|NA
ASSPWGPPTNYGYT
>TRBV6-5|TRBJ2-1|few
ASSYSASGGREQF
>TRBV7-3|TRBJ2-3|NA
ASSYRGSDAQY
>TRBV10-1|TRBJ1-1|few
ASCGQLCTEAF
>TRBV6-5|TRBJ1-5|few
ASSSEGQFSNQPQH
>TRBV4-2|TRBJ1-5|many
ASSQAFSYNQPQH
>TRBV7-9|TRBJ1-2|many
ASSEGQPFGYT
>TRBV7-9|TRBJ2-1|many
ASSIGTPNNEQF
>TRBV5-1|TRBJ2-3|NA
ASSAGQGFLVDTQY
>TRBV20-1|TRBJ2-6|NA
SAIAQGRGGSGANVLT
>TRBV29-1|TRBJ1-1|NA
SATPWTGSNTEAF
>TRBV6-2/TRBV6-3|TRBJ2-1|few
ASNQGAGASPAHNEQF
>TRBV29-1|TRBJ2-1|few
SVVRGAYNEQF
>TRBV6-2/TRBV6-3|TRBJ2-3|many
ASKLASTDTQY
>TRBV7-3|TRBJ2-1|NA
ASSPTTSENEQF
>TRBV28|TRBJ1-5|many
ASRQGGQPQH
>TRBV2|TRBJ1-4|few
ASTWGNGEKLF
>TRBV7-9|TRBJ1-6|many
ASSPGGGTPDSPLH
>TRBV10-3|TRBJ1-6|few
AISQGQINSPLH
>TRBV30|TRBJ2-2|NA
AWSALGQGVGELF
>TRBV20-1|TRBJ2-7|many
SARGRLEQY
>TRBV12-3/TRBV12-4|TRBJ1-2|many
ASRLTGASGYT
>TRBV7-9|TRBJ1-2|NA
ASSLVGRYYGYT
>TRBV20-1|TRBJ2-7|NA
SARVPGGGIFYEQY
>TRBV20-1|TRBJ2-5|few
SAIRDRGFQETQY
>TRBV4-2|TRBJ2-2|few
ASSPTAVGGANTGELF
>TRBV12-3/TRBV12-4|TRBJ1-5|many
ASSFEGGQPQH
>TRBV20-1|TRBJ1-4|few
SAPLMRAGEKLF
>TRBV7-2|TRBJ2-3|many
ASSFWASTDTQY
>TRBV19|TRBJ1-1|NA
ASSEGRTEAF
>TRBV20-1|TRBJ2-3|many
SARELTSGATDTQY
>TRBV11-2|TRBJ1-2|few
ASSPGDFEGYT
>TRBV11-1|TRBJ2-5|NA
ASSPGSGKETQY
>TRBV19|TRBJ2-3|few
ATRPGQLSTDTQY
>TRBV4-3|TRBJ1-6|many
ASSPGQGYSPLH
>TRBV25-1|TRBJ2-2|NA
TSSIAGDTGELF
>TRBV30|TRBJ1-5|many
AWSLGGNQPQH
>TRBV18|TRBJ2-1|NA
ASSSTSGVGNEQF
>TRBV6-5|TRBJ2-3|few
ASSYSSPDSHTQY